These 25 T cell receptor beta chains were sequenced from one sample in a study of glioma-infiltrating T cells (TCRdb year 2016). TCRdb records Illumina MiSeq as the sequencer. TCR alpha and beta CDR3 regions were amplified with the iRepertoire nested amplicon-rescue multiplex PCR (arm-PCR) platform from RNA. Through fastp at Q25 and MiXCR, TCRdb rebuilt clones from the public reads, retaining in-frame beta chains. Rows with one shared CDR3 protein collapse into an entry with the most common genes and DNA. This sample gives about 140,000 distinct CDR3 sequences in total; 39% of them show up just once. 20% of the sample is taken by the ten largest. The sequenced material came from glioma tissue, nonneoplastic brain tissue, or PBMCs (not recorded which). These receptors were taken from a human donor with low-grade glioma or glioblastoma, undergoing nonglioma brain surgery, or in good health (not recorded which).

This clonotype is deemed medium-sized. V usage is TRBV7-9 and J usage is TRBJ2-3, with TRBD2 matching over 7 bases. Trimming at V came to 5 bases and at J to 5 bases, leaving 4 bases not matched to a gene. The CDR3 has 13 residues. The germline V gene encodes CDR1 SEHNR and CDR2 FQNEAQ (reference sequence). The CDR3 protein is CASSPREGDTQYF. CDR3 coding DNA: TGTGCCAGCAGCCCGAGGGAGGGAGATACGCAGTATTTT.

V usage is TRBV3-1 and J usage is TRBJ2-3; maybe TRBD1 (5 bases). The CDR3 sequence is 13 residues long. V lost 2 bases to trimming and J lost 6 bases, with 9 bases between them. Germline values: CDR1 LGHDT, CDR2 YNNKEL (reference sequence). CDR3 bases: TGTGCCAGCAGCCAAAGGGGCCTGGATACGCAGTATTTT. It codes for CASSQRGLDTQYF.

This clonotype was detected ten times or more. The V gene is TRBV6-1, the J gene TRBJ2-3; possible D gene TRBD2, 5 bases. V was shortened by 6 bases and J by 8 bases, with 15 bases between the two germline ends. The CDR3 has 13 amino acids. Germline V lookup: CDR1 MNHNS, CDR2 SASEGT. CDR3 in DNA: TGTGCCAGCAGCAGTGAGGACTCGACTACGCAGTATTTT. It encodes CASSSEDSTTQYF.

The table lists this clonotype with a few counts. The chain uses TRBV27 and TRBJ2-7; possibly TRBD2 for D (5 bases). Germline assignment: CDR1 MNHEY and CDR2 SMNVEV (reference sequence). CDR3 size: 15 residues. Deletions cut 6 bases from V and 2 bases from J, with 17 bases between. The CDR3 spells CASSSLRAVTYEQYF. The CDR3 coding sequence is TGTGCCAGCAGCTCCTTGCGGGCGGTTACCTACGAGCAGTACTTC.

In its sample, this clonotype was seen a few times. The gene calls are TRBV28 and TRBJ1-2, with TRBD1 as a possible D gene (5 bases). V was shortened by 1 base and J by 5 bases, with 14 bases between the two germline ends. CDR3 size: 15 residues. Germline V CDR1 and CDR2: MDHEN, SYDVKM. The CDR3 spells CASSLSSRGWYGYTF. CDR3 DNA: TGTGCCAGCAGTTTATCGAGTCGGGGGTGGTATGGCTACACCTTC.

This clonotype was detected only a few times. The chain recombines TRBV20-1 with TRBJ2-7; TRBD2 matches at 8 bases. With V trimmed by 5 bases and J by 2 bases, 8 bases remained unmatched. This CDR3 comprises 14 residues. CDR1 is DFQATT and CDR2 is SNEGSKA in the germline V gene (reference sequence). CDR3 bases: TGCAGTGCTCCCACTAGCGGACTACCCTACGAGCAGTACTTC. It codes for CSAPTSGLPYEQYF.

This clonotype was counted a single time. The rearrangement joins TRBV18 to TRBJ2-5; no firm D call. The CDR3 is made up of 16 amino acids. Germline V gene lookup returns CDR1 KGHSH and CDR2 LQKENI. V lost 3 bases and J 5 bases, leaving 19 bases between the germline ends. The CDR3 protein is CASSPPTVATAETQYF. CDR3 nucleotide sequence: TGTGCCAGCTCACCCCCGACCGTGGCAACTGCGGAGACCCAGTACTTC.

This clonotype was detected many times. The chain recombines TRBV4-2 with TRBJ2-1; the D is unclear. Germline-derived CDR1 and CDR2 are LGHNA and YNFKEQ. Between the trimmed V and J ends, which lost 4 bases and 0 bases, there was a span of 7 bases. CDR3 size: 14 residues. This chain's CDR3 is CASSPSSSYNEQFF. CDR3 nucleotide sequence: TGTGCCAGCAGCCCCTCGAGCTCCTACAATGAGCAGTTCTTC.

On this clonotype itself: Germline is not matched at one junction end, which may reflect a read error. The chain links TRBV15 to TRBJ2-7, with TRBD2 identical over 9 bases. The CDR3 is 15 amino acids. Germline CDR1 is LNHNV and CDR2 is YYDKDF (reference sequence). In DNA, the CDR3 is TGTGCCACCTCCCAGAGGACTAGCGCGCCCTACCAGCAGTACTTC. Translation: CATSQRTSAPYQQYF.

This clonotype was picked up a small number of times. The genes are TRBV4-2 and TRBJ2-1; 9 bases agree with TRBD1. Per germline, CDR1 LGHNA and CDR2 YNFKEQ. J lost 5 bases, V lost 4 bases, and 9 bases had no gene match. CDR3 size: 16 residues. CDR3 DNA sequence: TGTGCCAGCAGCCCCAGCTCCCGGACAGGGGACAATGAGCAGTTCTTC. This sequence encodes CASSPSSRTGDNEQFF.

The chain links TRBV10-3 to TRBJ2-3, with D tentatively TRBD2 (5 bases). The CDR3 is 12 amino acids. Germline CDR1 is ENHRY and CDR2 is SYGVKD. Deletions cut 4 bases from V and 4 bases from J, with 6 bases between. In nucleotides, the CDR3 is TGTGCCATCAGTGGGACTTCAGATACGCAGTATTTT. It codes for CAISGTSDTQYF.

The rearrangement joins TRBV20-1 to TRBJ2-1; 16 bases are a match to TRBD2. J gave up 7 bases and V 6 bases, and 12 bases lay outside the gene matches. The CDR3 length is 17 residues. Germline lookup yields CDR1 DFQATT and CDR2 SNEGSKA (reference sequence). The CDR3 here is CSATGTSGGALQNEQFF. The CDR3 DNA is TGCAGTGCCACCGGGACTAGCGGGGGGGCACTACAAAATGAGCAGTTCTTC.

The CDR3 nucleotides read TGTGCCAGCAGTTTGGGGAGGCGTGGGGCAGATACGCAGTATTTT. This codes for CASSLGRRGADTQYF. The chain joins TRBV27 to TRBJ2-3, with D possibly matching TRBD2 (6 bases). V was clipped by 3 bases and J by 4 bases, with 14 bases between them. The CDR3 spans 15 residues. Germline V lookup: CDR1 MNHEY, CDR2 SMNVEV (reference sequence).

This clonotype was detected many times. CDR3 sequence: CASSYSRSRSYNEQFF. The CDR3 nucleotides are TGTGCCAGCAGTTACTCCAGGTCACGGTCCTACAATGAGCAGTTCTTC. J is TRBJ2-1 and V is TRBV6-6, with D uncertain. The V and J ends lost 0 bases and 1 base respectively, with 10 bases between them. The CDR3 covers 16 residues. The germline CDR1 and CDR2 sequences are MNHNY and SVGAGI (reference sequence).

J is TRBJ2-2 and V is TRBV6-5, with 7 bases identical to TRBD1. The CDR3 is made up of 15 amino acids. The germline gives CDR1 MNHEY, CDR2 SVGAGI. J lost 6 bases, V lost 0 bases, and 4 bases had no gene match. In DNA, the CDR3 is TGTGCCAGCAGTTACTCAGGGGGCAGACCCGGGGAGCTGTTTTTT. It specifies CASSYSGGRPGELFF.

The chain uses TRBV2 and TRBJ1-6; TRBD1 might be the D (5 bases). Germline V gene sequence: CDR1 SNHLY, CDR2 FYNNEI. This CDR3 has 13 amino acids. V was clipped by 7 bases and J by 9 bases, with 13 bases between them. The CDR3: CASKDKRSSPLHF. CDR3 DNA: TGTGCCAGCAAGGACAAAAGGAGTTCACCCCTCCACTTT.

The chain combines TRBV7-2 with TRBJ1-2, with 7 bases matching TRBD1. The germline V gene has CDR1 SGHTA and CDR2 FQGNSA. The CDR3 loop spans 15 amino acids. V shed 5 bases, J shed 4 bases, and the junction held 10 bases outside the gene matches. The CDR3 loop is CASSLTGSLIYGYTF. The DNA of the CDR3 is TGTGCCAGCAGCCTGACAGGGTCTCTAATCTATGGCTACACCTTC.

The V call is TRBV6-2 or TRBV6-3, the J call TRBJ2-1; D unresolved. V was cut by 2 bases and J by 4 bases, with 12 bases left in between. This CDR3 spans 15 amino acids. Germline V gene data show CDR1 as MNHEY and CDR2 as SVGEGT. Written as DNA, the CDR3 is TGTGCCAGCAGTTACGGTAGTCCCCTTTACAATGAGCAGTTCTTC. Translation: CASSYGSPLYNEQFF.

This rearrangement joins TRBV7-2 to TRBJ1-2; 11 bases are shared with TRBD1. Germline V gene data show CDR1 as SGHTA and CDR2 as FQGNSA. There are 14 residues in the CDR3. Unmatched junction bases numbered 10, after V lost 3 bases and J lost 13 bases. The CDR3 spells CASSFPGQGEKSTF. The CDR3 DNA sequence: TGTGCCAGCAGCTTCCCGGGACAGGGGGAAAAAAGCACCTTC.

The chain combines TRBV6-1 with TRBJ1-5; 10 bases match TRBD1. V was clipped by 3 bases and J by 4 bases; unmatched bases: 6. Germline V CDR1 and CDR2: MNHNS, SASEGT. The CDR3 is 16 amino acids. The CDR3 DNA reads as TGTGCCAGCAGTGACACGGGACAGGGGTTAAATCAGCCCCAGCATTTT. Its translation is CASSDTGQGLNQPQHF.

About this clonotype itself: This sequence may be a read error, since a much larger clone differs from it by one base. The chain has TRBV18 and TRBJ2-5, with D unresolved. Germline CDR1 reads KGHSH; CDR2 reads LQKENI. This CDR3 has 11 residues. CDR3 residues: CASSPGETQHF. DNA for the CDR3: TGTGCCAGCTCACCAGGAGAGACCCAGCACTTC.

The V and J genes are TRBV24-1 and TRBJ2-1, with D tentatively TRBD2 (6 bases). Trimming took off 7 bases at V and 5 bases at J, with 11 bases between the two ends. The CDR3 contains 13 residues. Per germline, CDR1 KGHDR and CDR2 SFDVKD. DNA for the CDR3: TGTGCCACCAGCGAGAGGAGGGACAATGAGCAGTTCTTC. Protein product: CATSERRDNEQFF.

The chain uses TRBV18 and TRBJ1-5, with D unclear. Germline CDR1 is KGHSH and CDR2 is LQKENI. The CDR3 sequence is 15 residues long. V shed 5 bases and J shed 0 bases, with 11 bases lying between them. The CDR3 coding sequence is TGTGCCAGCTCATGGGAACAGCTTAGCAATCAGCCCCAGCATTTT. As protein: CASSWEQLSNQPQHF.

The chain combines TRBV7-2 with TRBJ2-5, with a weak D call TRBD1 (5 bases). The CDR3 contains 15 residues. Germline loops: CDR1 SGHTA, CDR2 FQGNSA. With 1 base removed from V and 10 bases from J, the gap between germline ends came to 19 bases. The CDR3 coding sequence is TGTGCCAGCAGCTTAGTATCGCAGGGCGGCCAGAACCAGTACTTC. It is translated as CASSLVSQGGQNQYF.

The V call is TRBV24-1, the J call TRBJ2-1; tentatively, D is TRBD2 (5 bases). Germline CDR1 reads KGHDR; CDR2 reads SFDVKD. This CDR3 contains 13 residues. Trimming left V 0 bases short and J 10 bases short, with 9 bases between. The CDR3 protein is CATSDLWAGEQFF. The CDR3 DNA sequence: TGTGCCACCAGTGATTTGTGGGCGGGCGAGCAGTTCTTC.